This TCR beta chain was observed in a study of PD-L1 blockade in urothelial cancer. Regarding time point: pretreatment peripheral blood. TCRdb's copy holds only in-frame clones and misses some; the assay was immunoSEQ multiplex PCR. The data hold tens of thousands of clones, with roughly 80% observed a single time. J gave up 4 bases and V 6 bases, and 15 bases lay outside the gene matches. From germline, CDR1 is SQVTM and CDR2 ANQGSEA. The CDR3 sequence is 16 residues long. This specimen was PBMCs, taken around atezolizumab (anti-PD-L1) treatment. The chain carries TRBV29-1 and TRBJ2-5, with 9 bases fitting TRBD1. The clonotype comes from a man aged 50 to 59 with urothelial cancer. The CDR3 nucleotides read TGCAGCGTCACTCCGTGGACAGGGGAGGGTGCAGAGACCCAGTACTTC. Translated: CSVTPWTGEGAETQYF.